These 3 T cell receptor beta chains came from one sample sequenced in a study of technical replicates of blood from several donors (dated by TCRdb to about 2017). Library preparation employed the immunoSEQ multiplex PCR assay. Entries here come from immuneACCESS through TCRdb and include only in-frame sequences with V and J called. Some clones fail to appear in such tables; in the studies checked, an unresolved V gene covers under half of the shortfall, and the cause of the remainder is unknown. This sample has over 55,000 clones in its table, and 80% to 90% of those were observed once. The ten biggest clones cover roughly 5% of the sample. The material sequenced was PBMCs. The receptors come from a human donor in good health. Some clones in this sample may be carry-over from other donors' samples.

This rearrangement joins TRBV15 to TRBJ2-3; D is uncertain. Germline CDR1 and CDR2: LNHNV and YYDKDF (reference sequence). This CDR3 has 14 residues. Trimming removed 3 bases from V and 2 bases from J, with 9 bases in between. The CDR3, as DNA: TGTGCCACCAGCAGTGTACAGTACACAGATACGCAGTATTTT. This sequence encodes CATSSVQYTDTQYF.

The chain links TRBV29-1 to TRBJ2-2; weak D call: TRBD1 (5 bases). V dropped 6 bases and J dropped 4 bases, with 24 bases sitting between them. The CDR3 covers 17 residues. CDR1 and CDR2 (germline): SQVTM, ANQGSEA. CDR3 sequence: CSVADPRQPPVTGELFF. In nucleotides, the CDR3 is TGCAGCGTCGCCGACCCCCGACAGCCCCCGGTCACCGGGGAGCTGTTTTTT.

The rearrangement links TRBV9 to TRBJ1-1; maybe TRBD1 (6 bases). Trimming stripped 0 bases from V and 2 bases from J, with 11 bases between. This CDR3 is built from 15 residues. Germline CDR1 and CDR2: SGDLS and YYNGEE. The CDR3 bases are TGTGCCAGCAGCGTAGTAGGCAGGGGTAACACTGAAGCTTTCTTT. Encoded protein: CASSVVGRGNTEAFF.